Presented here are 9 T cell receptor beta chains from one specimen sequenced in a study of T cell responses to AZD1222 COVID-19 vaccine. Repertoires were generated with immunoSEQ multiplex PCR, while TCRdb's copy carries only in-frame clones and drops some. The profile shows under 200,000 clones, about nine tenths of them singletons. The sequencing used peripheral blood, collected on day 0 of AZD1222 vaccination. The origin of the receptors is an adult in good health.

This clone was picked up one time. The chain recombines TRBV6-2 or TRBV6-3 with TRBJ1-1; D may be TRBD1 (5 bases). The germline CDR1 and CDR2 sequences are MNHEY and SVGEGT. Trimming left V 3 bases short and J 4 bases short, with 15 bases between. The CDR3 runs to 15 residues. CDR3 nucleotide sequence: TGTGCCAGCAGTTATTCCCCAGGGTCCGGCACTGAAGCTTTCTTT. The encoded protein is CASSYSPGSGTEAFF.

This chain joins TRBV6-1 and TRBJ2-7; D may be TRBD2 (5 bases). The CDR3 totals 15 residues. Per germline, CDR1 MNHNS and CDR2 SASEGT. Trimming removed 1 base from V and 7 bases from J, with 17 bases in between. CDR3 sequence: CASSEGWVNSGEQYF. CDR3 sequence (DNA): TGTGCCAGCAGTGAAGGTTGGGTGAACTCGGGAGAGCAGTACTTC.

Here the CDR3 DNA reads TGTGCCAGCTCTCGGGATCAGTGGACTGAAGCTTTCTTT. Residues: CASSRDQWTEAFF. This chain links TRBV28 with TRBJ1-1; unclear D gene. Germline-derived CDR1 and CDR2 are MDHEN and SYDVKM. The CDR3 has 13 amino acids. Trimming left V 8 bases short and J 5 bases short, with 15 bases between. Drawing the rest from reference TRBV28 and TRBJ1-1, the complete variable domain is DVKVTQSSRYLVKRTGEKVFLECVQDMDHENMFWYRQDPGLGLRLIYFSYDVKMKEKGDIPEGYSVSREKKERFSLILESASTNQTSMYLCASSRDQWTEAFFGQGTRLTVV.

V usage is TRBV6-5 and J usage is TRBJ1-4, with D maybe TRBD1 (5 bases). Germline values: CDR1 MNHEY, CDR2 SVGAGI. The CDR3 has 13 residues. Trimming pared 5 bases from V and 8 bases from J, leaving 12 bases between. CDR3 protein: CASSLGGEEKLFF. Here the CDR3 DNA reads TGTGCCAGCAGTCTTGGGGGGGAGGAAAAACTGTTTTTT.

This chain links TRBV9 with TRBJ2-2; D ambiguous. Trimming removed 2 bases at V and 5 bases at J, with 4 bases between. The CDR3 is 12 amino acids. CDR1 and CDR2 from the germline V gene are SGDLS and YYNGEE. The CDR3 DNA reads TGTGCCAGCAGCGTGAGAACCGGGGAGCTGTTTTTT. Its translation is CASSVRTGELFF.

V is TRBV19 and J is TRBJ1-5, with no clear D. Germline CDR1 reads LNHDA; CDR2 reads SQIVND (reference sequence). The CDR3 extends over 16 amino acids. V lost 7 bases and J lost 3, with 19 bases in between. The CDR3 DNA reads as TGTGCCAGTAACGACCTGCAGGACGGAAACAATCAGCCCCAGCATTTT. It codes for CASNDLQDGNNQPQHF.

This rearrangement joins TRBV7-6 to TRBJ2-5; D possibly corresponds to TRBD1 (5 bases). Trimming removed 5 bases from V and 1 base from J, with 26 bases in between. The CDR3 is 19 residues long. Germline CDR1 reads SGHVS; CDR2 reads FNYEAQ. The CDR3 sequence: CASSPFSLDVSGIQETQYF. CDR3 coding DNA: TGTGCCAGCAGCCCTTTTAGTCTGGATGTGTCAGGGATCCAAGAGACCCAGTACTTC.

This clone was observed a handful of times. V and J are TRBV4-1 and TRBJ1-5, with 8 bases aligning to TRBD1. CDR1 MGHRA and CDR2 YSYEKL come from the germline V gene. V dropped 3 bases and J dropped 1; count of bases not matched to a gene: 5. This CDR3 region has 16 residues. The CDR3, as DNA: TGCGCCAGCAGCCAGACCGGACAGGGAAGCAATCAGCCCCAGCATTTT. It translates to CASSQTGQGSNQPQHF.

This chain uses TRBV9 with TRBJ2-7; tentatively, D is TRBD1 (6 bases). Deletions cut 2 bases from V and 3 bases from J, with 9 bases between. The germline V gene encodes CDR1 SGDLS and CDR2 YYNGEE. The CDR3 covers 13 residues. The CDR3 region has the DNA TGTGCCAGCAGCGTTGGACAGAGCTACGAGCAGTACTTC. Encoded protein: CASSVGQSYEQYF.